This T cell receptor (beta chain) derives from a study of glioma-infiltrating T cells. General study results and limits: Signature shared blood CDR3 motifs were enriched in low-divergence and depleted in high-divergence patients.

On this clonotype itself: What it binds is not known.

This CDR3 comprises 13 residues. V lost 5 bases and J 6 bases, leaving 12 bases between the germline ends. Per the germline V gene, CDR1 is LGHNA and CDR2 is YSLEER. Using RNA template, CDR3s of TCR alpha and beta were amplified with iRepertoire arm-PCR. TCRdb re-called the multiplex PCR reads with MiXCR, one entry per CDR3 protein. Of roughly 350,000 distinct CDR3 sequences in the sample, approximately 42% were seen once. Sequences were obtained from glioma tissue, nonneoplastic brain tissue, or PBMCs (not recorded which). This receptor was identified in a human donor with low-grade glioma or glioblastoma, undergoing nonglioma brain surgery, or in good health (not recorded which). The gene calls are TRBV4-3 and TRBJ2-3; D might be TRBD2 (5 bases). The CDR3 loop reads CASSGRGSDTQYF. CDR3 bases: TGCGCCAGCAGCGGAAGAGGGAGCGATACGCAGTATTTT.